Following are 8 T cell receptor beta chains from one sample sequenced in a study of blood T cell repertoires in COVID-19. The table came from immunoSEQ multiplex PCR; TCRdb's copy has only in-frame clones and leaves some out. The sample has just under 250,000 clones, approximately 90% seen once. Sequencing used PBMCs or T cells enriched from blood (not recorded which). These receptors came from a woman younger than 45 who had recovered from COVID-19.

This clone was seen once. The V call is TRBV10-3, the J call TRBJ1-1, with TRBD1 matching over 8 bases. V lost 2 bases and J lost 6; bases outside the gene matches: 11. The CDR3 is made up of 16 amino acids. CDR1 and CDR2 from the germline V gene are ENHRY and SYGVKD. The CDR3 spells CAISEGGVRGLPEAFF. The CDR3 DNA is TGTGCCATCAGTGAGGGTGGCGTCAGGGGGCTCCCTGAAGCTTTCTTT.

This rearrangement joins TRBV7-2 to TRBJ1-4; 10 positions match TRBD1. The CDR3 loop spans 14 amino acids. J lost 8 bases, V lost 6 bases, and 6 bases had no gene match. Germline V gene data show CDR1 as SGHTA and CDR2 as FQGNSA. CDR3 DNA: TGTGCCAGCAGTCGGGGACAGGGGACAGAAAAACTGTTTTTT. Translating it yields CASSRGQGTEKLFF.

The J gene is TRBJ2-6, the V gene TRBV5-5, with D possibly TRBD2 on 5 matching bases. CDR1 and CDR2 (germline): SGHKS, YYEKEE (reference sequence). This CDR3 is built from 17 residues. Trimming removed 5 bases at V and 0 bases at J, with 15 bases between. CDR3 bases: TGTGCCAGCAGATCGGACGGGGTTAGCTCTGGGGCCAACGTCCTGACTTTC. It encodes CASRSDGVSSGANVLTF.

The CDR3 DNA sequence: TGTGCCAGCAGCGGGTTGACAGGGAACCCGAACACTGAAGCTTTCTTT. This translates into CASSGLTGNPNTEAFF. V usage is TRBV9 and J usage is TRBJ1-1, with 7 bases identical to TRBD1. The V and J ends lost 3 bases and 1 base, in that order; junction bases with no gene match: 9. The germline V gene has CDR1 SGDLS and CDR2 YYNGEE. The length of the CDR3 is 16 residues.

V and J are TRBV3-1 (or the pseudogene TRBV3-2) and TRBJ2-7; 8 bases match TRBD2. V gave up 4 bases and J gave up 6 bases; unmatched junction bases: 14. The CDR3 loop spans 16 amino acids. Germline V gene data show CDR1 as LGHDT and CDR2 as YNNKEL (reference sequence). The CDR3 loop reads CASSLPGGAGVCEQYF. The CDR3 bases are TGTGCCAGCAGCCTCCCCGGAGGAGCGGGAGTCTGCGAGCAGTACTTC.

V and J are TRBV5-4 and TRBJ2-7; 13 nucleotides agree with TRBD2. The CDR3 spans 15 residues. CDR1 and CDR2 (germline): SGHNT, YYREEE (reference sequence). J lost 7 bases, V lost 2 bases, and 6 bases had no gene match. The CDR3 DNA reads TGTGCCAGCAGCTTCCGGACTAGCGGGAGTGAAGAGCAGTACTTC. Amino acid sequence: CASSFRTSGSEEQYF.

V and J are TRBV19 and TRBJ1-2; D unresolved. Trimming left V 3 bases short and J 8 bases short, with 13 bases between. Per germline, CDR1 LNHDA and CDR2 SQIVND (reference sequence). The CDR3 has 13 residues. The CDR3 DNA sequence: TGTGCCAGTAGTATCACCCCCCCGGGGGGCTACACCTTC. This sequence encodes CASSITPPGGYTF.

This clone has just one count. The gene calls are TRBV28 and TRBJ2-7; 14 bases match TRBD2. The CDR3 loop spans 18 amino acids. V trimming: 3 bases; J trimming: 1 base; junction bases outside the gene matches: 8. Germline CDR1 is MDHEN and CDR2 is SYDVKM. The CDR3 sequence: CASSFGGLAGGISYEQYF. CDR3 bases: TGTGCCAGCAGTTTTGGAGGACTAGCGGGAGGTATTTCCTACGAGCAGTACTTC.